The rows below give T cell receptor beta chains drawn from one sample of a study of T-cell reconstitution after alpha-beta-depleted transplantation in children. TCRdb reprocessed the PCR reads via MiXCR and lists one record per CDR3 protein. The table includes about 300,000 distinct CDR3 sequences, over 7% detected once. The sample consisted of peripheral blood, taken 360 days after TCRalphabeta/CD19-depleted stem cell transplant. These receptors were obtained from a female patient aged 2-9 years who had a stem cell transplant for Fanconi anemia, so the T cells may come from the graft donor. Both conserved end residues are trimmed from each CDR3.

j_gene,v_gene,len,CDR3aa
TRBJ2-1,TRBV6-1,12,ASTLDRATNEQF
TRBJ2-3,TRBV5-1,13,ASSLVSQRTDTQY
TRBJ1-4,TRBV7-3,11,ASSLMVGEKLF
TRBJ1-6,TRBV28,13,ASSSSRGRGSPLH
TRBJ2-7,TRBV12-3/TRBV12-4,11,ASSRDRVYEQY
TRBJ2-3,TRBV11-2,13,ASNKVLSLADTQY
TRBJ2-3,TRBV9,10,ASSVYGDTQY
TRBJ2-7,TRBV28,10,ASSRAYYEQY
TRBJ2-2,TRBV3-1,11,ASSLQGTGELF
TRBJ2-5,TRBV29-1,12,SARVAGVGETQY
TRBJ2-5,TRBV4-2,13,ASSQEPWGRETQY
TRBJ2-1,TRBV4-1,15,ASSQEGPRSSYNEQF
TRBJ1-5,TRBV7-2,16,ASSFKYRGRYSNQPQH